These 12 T cell receptor beta chains came from one sample sequenced in a study of OX40 agonist ivuxolimab in advanced cancers. Assay used: immunoSEQ multiplex PCR; TCRdb lists only in-frame clones, some missing. Among about 45,000 clones, around 92% were seen once, and the ten largest hold 13% to 15%. Sequenced here: CD4+ or CD8+ T cells sorted from blood, sampled in a trial of the OX40 agonist ivuxolimab. The receptors come from an adult with an advanced solid tumor such as melanoma, head and neck, liver or kidney cancer.

As concerns this clone: A junction boundary mismatches the germline segment, possibly from a read error. The chain couples TRBV19 to TRBJ1-5; 9 nucleotides match TRBD1. Germline CDR1 is LNHDA and CDR2 is SQIVND (reference sequence). The length of the CDR3 is 14 residues. Written as DNA, the CDR3 is TGTGCCAGTAGTACCGGGACAGGGTATCAGCTCCAGCATTTT. Its protein product is CASSTGTGYQLQHF.

The rearrangement links TRBV27 to TRBJ2-3, with unresolved D. Germline CDR1 MNHEY, CDR2 SMNVEV (reference sequence). V was pared by 5 bases and J by 0 bases, with 9 bases between. The CDR3 is 14 amino acids. The CDR3 DNA follows: TGTGCCAGCAGTCCACGGCCAAGCACAGATACGCAGTATTTT. Encoded protein: CASSPRPSTDTQYF.

As regards this clone: Other nucleotide sequences in the sample specify the same CDR3. The chain links TRBV29-1 to TRBJ2-5, with 7 bases that match TRBD2. With V trimmed by 1 base and J by 4 bases, 9 bases remained unmatched. CDR1 and CDR2 (germline): SQVTM, ANQGSEA. The CDR3 consists of 15 residues. Written as DNA, the CDR3 is TGCAGCGTTGAAGTGTCAGCGGGGAGTCGAGAGACCCAGTACTTC. Protein product: CSVEVSAGSRETQYF. The variable domain in full, with the rest retrieved from reference TRBV29-1 and TRBJ2-5, is SAVISQKPSRDICQRGTSLTIQCQVDSQVTMMFWYRQQPGQSLTLIATANQGSEATYESGFVIDKFPISRPNLTFSTLTVSNMSPEDSSIYLCSVEVSAGSRETQYFGPGTRLLVL.

The V and J genes are TRBV7-6 and TRBJ1-2; tentative D call: TRBD1 (5 bases). CDR1 and CDR2 (germline): SGHVS, FNYEAQ. The CDR3 length is 14 residues. Between the trimmed V and J ends, which lost 4 bases and 4 bases, there was a span of 13 bases. The CDR3 nucleotides are TGTGCCAGCAGCTCCGGTGGAAGGGGCTATGGCTACACCTTC. This encodes CASSSGGRGYGYTF.

This clone was detected only once. V and J are TRBV6-5 and TRBJ2-1; the match to TRBD1 covers 9 bases. Germline V gene data show CDR1 as MNHEY and CDR2 as SVGAGI. V shed 8 bases and J 1 base; nucleotides not matched to a gene: 6. This CDR3 spans 15 amino acids. The CDR3 reads CASGWDRESYNEQFF. The CDR3 nucleotides are TGTGCCAGCGGATGGGACAGGGAATCCTACAATGAGCAGTTCTTC.

V gene TRBV2 combines with J gene TRBJ2-3; D is possibly TRBD1 (5 bases). V was shortened by 4 bases and J by 11 bases, with 13 bases between the two germline ends. The germline gives CDR1 SNHLY, CDR2 FYNNEI. The CDR3 consists of 12 residues. CDR3 protein: CASSGDSLEQYF. In DNA, the CDR3 is TGTGCCAGCAGTGGAGACAGTCTGGAGCAGTATTTT.

This chain joins TRBV10-2 and TRBJ1-5; no clear D gene. Trimming pared 3 bases from V and 9 bases from J, leaving 9 bases between. Germline CDR1 reads WSHSY; CDR2 reads SAAADI. CDR3 length: 12 residues. CDR3 sequence reads: CASSDSPVPQHF. The DNA for the CDR3 is TGCGCCAGCAGTGATTCTCCGGTGCCCCAGCATTTT.

The CDR3, as DNA: TGCGCCAGCAGCCAAGAACGAGGCGGGCAAGAGACCCAGTACTTC. Residues: CASSQERGGQETQYF. The gene calls are TRBV4-1 and TRBJ2-5, with D possibly matching TRBD2 (5 bases). The CDR3 loop spans 15 amino acids. Germline CDR1 MGHRA, CDR2 YSYEKL. Between the trimmed V and J ends, which lost 0 bases and 2 bases, there was a span of 10 bases.

The chain joins TRBV4-1 to TRBJ2-7; D is uncertain. The CDR3 totals 16 residues. Deletions cut 1 base from V and 0 bases from J, with 13 bases between. CDR1 MGHRA and CDR2 YSYEKL come from the germline V gene. This chain's CDR3 is CASSQGRTDVSYEQYF. DNA for the CDR3: TGCGCCAGCAGCCAAGGAAGGACGGACGTCTCCTACGAGCAGTACTTC.

The chain is built from TRBV2 and TRBJ2-7; D unclear. The V gene's germline CDR1 is SNHLY and CDR2 FYNNEI. The V end lost 7 bases, the J end lost 0 bases, and 10 bases lay between the germline ends. The CDR3 length is 13 residues. CDR3 residues: CASKWGSSYEQYF. CDR3 in DNA: TGTGCCAGCAAATGGGGATCCTCCTACGAGCAGTACTTC.

This chain uses TRBV30 with TRBJ2-5; TRBD1 is a possible D gene (5 bases). Trimming left V 0 bases short and J 4 bases short, with 15 bases between. The V gene's germline CDR1 is GTSNPN and CDR2 SVGIG (reference sequence). The CDR3 is 15 amino acids. In DNA, the CDR3 is TGTGCCTGGAGTGTACCGGTCAGGGTCTCAGAGACCCAGTACTTC. It codes for CAWSVPVRVSETQYF.

The chain combines TRBV7-2 with TRBJ2-7; D gene uncertain. This CDR3 has 13 residues. Germline CDR1 and CDR2: SGHTA and FQGNSA. Trimming pared 1 base from V and 2 bases from J, leaving 6 bases between. This CDR3 reads CASSLVRAYEQYF. In DNA form, the CDR3 reads TGTGCCAGCAGCTTAGTCCGAGCCTACGAGCAGTACTTC.